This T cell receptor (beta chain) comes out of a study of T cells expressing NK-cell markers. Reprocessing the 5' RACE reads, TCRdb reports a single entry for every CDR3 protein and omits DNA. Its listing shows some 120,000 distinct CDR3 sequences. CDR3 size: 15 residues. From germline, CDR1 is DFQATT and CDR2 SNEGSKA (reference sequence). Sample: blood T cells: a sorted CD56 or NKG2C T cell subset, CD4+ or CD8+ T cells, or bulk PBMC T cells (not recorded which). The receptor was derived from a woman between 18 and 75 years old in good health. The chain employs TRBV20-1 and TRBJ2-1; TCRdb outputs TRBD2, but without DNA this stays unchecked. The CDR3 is CSARDRREGMGEQFF.